The source of this TCR beta chain is a study of type 1 regulatory T cells. The wider study: An in vitro protocol generated T-allo10, a Tr1-enriched, alloantigen-specific CD4 T cell product.

The germline gives CDR1 ENHRY, CDR2 SYGVKD. V shed 6 bases and J 3 bases; nucleotides not matched to a gene: 12. CDR3 length: 18 amino acids. Concerning this clonotype itself: Its cognate antigen is unknown.

T-allo10 cells from the graft donor were described as anergic, host-alloantigen-specific, and alloantigen-specific suppressors. TCRdb analysed the reads with MiXCR anew, one entry per CDR3 protein. Found here are some 22,000 distinct CDR3 sequences, around 77% of them singletons; the top ten hold 13% to 15%. V gene TRBV10-3 combines with J gene TRBJ2-2; TRBD1 matches 11 bases. Sequencing used cultured T cells, either the whole culture or a sorted T cell fraction (not recorded which). Subset of the sample: Tr1-enriched cell product generated in vitro against host alloantigens. This sequence originates from a human donor in good health. For the CDR3, the DNA is TGTGCCATCAGCCCTAGACGCCGGGGACAGGGGGACACCGGGGAGCTGTTTTTT. Amino acids: CAISPRRRGQGDTGELFF.